This TCR beta chain was captured by sequencing in a study of cytomegalovirus exposure and HLA in healthy donors. Study results and caveats: Productive rates of about 90% or about 30% were seen for most TCR beta V segments in an earlier analysis. Equally common other TCR beta chains were less clonally expanded than HLA-associated ones, a later analysis found. TCR association rates varied by HLA locus in a later analysis, with DRB1 highest and HLA-C lowest.

The sample holds one count of this clone. The antigen remains unidentified. The primer mix had 60 Vbeta and 13 Jbeta primers. Measured with immunoSEQ multiplex PCR; TCRdb has only the in-frame clones, and not every one. The table includes 200,000 or so clones, 81% detected once. V lost 2 bases, J lost 8 bases, and 16 bases lay in between. The CDR3 has 15 residues. The germline CDR1 and CDR2 sequences are SGHAT and FQNNGV. This TCR came from a man between 45 and 60 years old in good health and CMV-seronegative. The sequenced sample was PBMCs. This rearrangement joins TRBV11-2 to TRBJ2-4; D possibly corresponds to TRBD1 (6 bases). The DNA for the CDR3 is TGTGCCAGCAGCTTACTACAGGGCAAAGGATACATTCAGTACTTC. It codes for CASSLLQGKGYIQYF.